One sample yielded the 17 T cell receptor beta chains listed below, sequenced in a study of blood T cells in healthy people across ages. Using a J-beta primer mix together with a sample-barcoded 5' primer, a second PCR was run for about 6 to 11 cycles. TCRdb reprocessed the 5' RACE reads with MiXCR, giving one entry per CDR3 protein. Seen here are fewer than 900,000 distinct CDR3 sequences, about 37% observed once, and the top ten hold 10% to 15%. Sample: blood. Receptor source: a man aged 18 to 30 in good health.

This clonotype has only a few counts. The CDR3: CASSQDGGYTGELFF. CDR3 nucleotide sequence: TGCGCCAGCAGCCAAGATGGGGGTTACACCGGGGAGCTGTTTTTT. The V call is TRBV4-3, the J call TRBJ2-2; D is tentatively TRBD1 or TRBD2 (5 bases each). The CDR3 length is 15 residues. The ends were cut back, 0 bases at V and 3 bases at J, with 8 bases in the middle. Germline V gene sequence: CDR1 LGHNA, CDR2 YSLEER.

This clonotype has a handful of counts. The rearrangement links TRBV7-3 to TRBJ2-5, with a possible D match to TRBD1 (5 bases). The closer fit of TRBJ2-7 to the DNA end suggests the J call may be wrong. The CDR3 extends over 19 amino acids. CDR1 is SGHTA, CDR2 FQGTGA, per germline. The CDR3 sequence: CASSLFLNWQGTLTYEQYF. DNA of the CDR3: TGTGCCAGCAGCCTATTCCTCAATTGGCAGGGCACACTTACCTACGAGCAGTACTTC.

This clonotype was recorded many times. This chain connects TRBV5-1 to TRBJ2-3; unclear D gene. V was trimmed by 0 bases and J by 2 bases, leaving 10 bases between them. Germline V gene lookup returns CDR1 SGHRS and CDR2 YFSETQ. CDR3 length equals 15 residues. This CDR3 is CASSLAAGNTDTQYF. CDR3 sequence (DNA): TGCGCCAGCAGCTTGGCCGCAGGAAACACAGATACGCAGTATTTT.

The rearrangement joins TRBV3-1 to TRBJ2-7, with D unresolved. Germline V gene data show CDR1 as LGHDT and CDR2 as YNNKEL (reference sequence). The CDR3 length is 14 residues. The V gene lost 4 bases and the J gene lost 4 bases, with 14 bases spanning the gap. CDR3 bases: TGTGCCAGCAGCCCCCGTCCGGACCTTTACGAGCAGTACTTC. This encodes CASSPRPDLYEQYF.

A single count supports this clonotype. This chain links TRBV11-2 with TRBJ2-7, with a weak D call TRBD1 (6 bases). V was trimmed by 3 bases and J by 0 bases, leaving 12 bases between them. In germline, CDR1 is SGHAT, CDR2 FQNNGV. This CDR3 region has 15 residues. CDR3 in amino acids: CASSFQGPNSYEQYF. In DNA, the CDR3 is TGTGCCAGCAGCTTCCAGGGGCCCAACTCCTACGAGCAGTACTTC.

This chain links TRBV20-1 with TRBJ2-1; TRBD1 agrees at 7 bases. The germline V gene has CDR1 DFQATT and CDR2 SNEGSKA (reference sequence). V was pared by 4 bases and J by 4 bases, with 7 bases of the junction left unmatched. This CDR3 spans 14 amino acids. The CDR3 reads CSAIRGQPYNEQFF. CDR3 DNA sequence: TGCAGTGCTATCAGGGGACAGCCATACAATGAGCAGTTCTTC.

A word on this clonotype: A much larger clone lies a single base off, so this may be a read error. This rearrangement joins TRBV29-1 to TRBJ2-1; 8 bases match TRBD2. This CDR3 spans 14 amino acids. Germline V gene data show CDR1 as SQVTM and CDR2 as ANQGSEA. V shed 1 base and J 13 bases; nucleotides not matched to a gene: 12. CDR3 sequence (DNA): TGCAGCGTTGAAGTCGGGAGGGAGGGAGAGACCCAGTTCTTC. This sequence encodes CSVEVGREGETQFF.

The chain uses TRBV6-2 or TRBV6-3 and TRBJ2-5; 8 bases are shared with TRBD1. The junction had 4 bases not matched to a gene; V was cut back by 5 bases and J by 2 bases. This CDR3 is built from 14 residues. The germline V gene encodes CDR1 MNHEY and CDR2 SVGEGT. The CDR3 loop is CASSGQGGQETQYF. The CDR3, as DNA: TGTGCCAGCAGTGGACAGGGTGGGCAAGAGACCCAGTACTTC.

The chain couples TRBV7-2 to TRBJ2-2, with 9 positions matching TRBD1. V was clipped by 5 bases and J by 8 bases; unmatched bases: 12. This CDR3 has 16 amino acids. Germline V CDR1 and CDR2: SGHTA, FQGNSA. The CDR3, as DNA: TGTGCCAGCAGCACTACGGGACAGGGAATATCTGGGGAGCTGTTTTTT. Residues: CASSTTGQGISGELFF.

The chain carries TRBV6-5 and TRBJ1-2; 8 bases map to TRBD1. The CDR3 is 15 amino acids. CDR1 is MNHEY, CDR2 SVGAGI, per germline. The V gene end was trimmed by 6 bases and the J gene end by 6 bases; junction bases not matched to a gene: 12. For the CDR3, the DNA is TGTGCCAGCAGAACTACCTGGACAGGGACCCATGGCTACACCTTC. It translates to CASRTTWTGTHGYTF.

At least ten counts were recorded for this clonotype. The chain recombines TRBV11-1 with TRBJ2-5; D is undetermined. The CDR3 covers 13 residues. V dropped 3 bases and J dropped 2 bases, with 7 bases sitting between them. From germline, CDR1 is SGHAT and CDR2 FQDESV (reference sequence). The CDR3 loop reads CASSLSEQETQYF. The CDR3 DNA follows: TGTGCCAGCAGCTTGTCCGAACAAGAGACCCAGTACTTC.

This clonotype was counted a few times. The V call is TRBV7-2, the J call TRBJ2-5; D uncertain. The CDR3 is 14 amino acids. The V and J ends lost 4 bases and 0 bases respectively, with 9 bases between them. Germline V gives CDR1 SGHTA, CDR2 FQGNSA. The CDR3 DNA is TGTGCCAGCAGCTCTTACAGTGACCAAGAGACCCAGTACTTC. Translation gives CASSSYSDQETQYF.

This clonotype was recorded a few times. The chain uses TRBV12-3 or TRBV12-4 and TRBJ2-1, with 10 bases lining up with TRBD1. This CDR3 region has 16 residues. Trimming at V came to 4 bases and at J to 2 bases, leaving 5 bases not matched to a gene. CDR3 loop: CASSSPGQGTYNEQFF. CDR3 nucleotides: TGTGCCAGCAGTTCACCGGGACAGGGGACCTACAATGAGCAGTTCTTC.

At least ten counts were recorded for this clonotype. The chain links TRBV2 to TRBJ1-4, with a weak D call TRBD1 (5 bases). Trimming took off 1 base at V and 5 bases at J, with 14 bases between the two ends. The germline V gene has CDR1 SNHLY and CDR2 FYNNEI. There are 16 residues in the CDR3. The CDR3 bases are TGTGCCAGCAGTGAAGGGCGGGGACCCGGCAATGAAAAACTGTTTTTT. Protein product: CASSEGRGPGNEKLFF.

Note on this clonotype: At one end, the junction sequence differs from germline, possibly due to a read error. This sequence joins TRBV6-2 or TRBV6-3 and TRBJ2-3; 7 bases map to TRBD1. The germline CDR1 and CDR2 sequences are MNHEY and SVGEGT. The CDR3 totals 14 residues. The CDR3 protein is CASRYSRQGNTQYF. The CDR3 coding sequence is TGTGCCAGCAGGTACTCACGACAGGGAAATACGCAGTATTTT.

The rearrangement uses TRBV7-6 and TRBJ1-4; a possible D gene is TRBD1 (6 bases). V was clipped by 4 bases and J by 6 bases, with 15 bases between them. This CDR3 has 15 amino acids. Germline V lookup: CDR1 SGHVS, CDR2 FNYEAQ. As DNA, the CDR3 is TGTGCCAGCAGCTCCGAGGGGGGGGCCTATGAAAAACTGTTTTTT. It is translated as CASSSEGGAYEKLFF.

In this sample, this clonotype turned up many times. This chain uses TRBV4-3 with TRBJ1-5, with D uncertain. V was shortened by 2 bases and J by 3 bases, with 14 bases between the two germline ends. The CDR3 runs to 16 residues. Germline assignment: CDR1 LGHNA and CDR2 YSLEER. CDR3 region: CASSQSLRDLNQPQHF. The CDR3 coding sequence is TGCGCCAGCAGCCAAAGTCTCCGGGATCTCAATCAGCCCCAGCATTTT.